This T cell receptor (beta chain) was retrieved from a study of PD-1 blockade in classical Hodgkin lymphoma. The time point denotes: cycle 4 day 1 (C4D1), after more than 5 weeks of nivolumab. Each of the patients experienced relapse following autologous stem cell transplantation, and their brentuximab vedotin exposure differed. Germline V gene data show CDR1 as MNHEY and CDR2 as SMNVEV (reference sequence). This CDR3 has 15 amino acids. V dropped 3 bases and J dropped 6 bases, with 18 bases sitting between them. Clones were sequenced by immunoSEQ multiplex PCR, and TCRdb holds only the in-frame ones, with some missing. The data hold approximately 84,000 clones, with 83% observed a single time.

The chain employs TRBV27 and TRBJ2-7; the D is unclear. The TCR originated in a human donor with classical Hodgkin lymphoma. The material sequenced was peripheral blood mononuclear cells (PBMCs), taken before the fourth cycle of nivolumab. The CDR3 region has the DNA TGTGCCAGCAGTTTTTCGTCTATCGCGCACTCCGAGCAGTACTTC. The encoded protein is CASSFSSIAHSEQYF.